A selection of T cell receptor beta chains follows, all from one sample in a study of shared clonotypes between healthy human individuals. Profiled with immunoSEQ multiplex PCR; TCRdb holds only in-frame clones, not every one. Of hundreds of thousands of clones listed, about 96% were seen once; the top ten hold 0.11%. Sequenced: naive CD8+ T cells sorted from blood. The receptors shown here come from a woman aged 25 to 39 in good health. Each CDR3 is given with its conserved first and last residue. A D gene is named only where the DNA matches it firmly. Not all rows give a size; the values are once, few, many and, for expanded clones, a class.

V	D	J	size	DNA	CDR3
TRBV27	NA	TRBJ2-7	NA	TGTGCCAGCGGATCCGGGGTACCCTACGAGCAGTACTTC	CASGSGVPYEQYF
TRBV19	TRBD2	TRBJ2-7	NA	TGTGCCAGTAGTCGATACGGGACTAGCGGGAGCTTATACGAGCAGTACTTC	CASSRYGTSGSLYEQYF
TRBV13	TRBD2	TRBJ2-3	once	TGTGCCAGCAGCCCGAGGACTAGTCCTTCAGATACGCAGTATTTT	CASSPRTSPSDTQYF
TRBV29-1	TRBD1	TRBJ2-2	NA	TGCAGCGTCGAGACAGGGTTCGGGGAGCTGTTTTTT	CSVETGFGELFF
TRBV7-6	NA	TRBJ2-2	NA	TGTGCCAGCAGCCCCTACTACGCGAACACCGGGGAGCTGTTTTTT	CASSPYYANTGELFF
TRBV4-1	NA	TRBJ1-2	NA	TGCGCCAGCAGCCAACCCAGTGCTGATAACTATGGCTACACCTTC	CASSQPSADNYGYTF
TRBV11-2	NA	TRBJ2-1	NA	TGTGCCAGCAGCGAGGAGGGAGCTACCTACAATGAGCAGTTCTTC	CASSEEGATYNEQFF
TRBV6-5	NA	TRBJ1-2	NA	TGTGCCAGCAGAAGCGATTCTAACTATGGCTACACCTTC	CASRSDSNYGYTF
TRBV27	NA	TRBJ2-7	NA	TGTGCCAGCAGTTTATATCGAGTTCACGAGCAGTACTTC	CASSLYRVHEQYF
TRBV27	NA	TRBJ1-1	NA	TGTGCCAGCAGAACAGGATTGACTGGTTCTGAAGCTTTCTTT	CASRTGLTGSEAFF
TRBV4-2	NA	TRBJ2-7	NA	TGTGCCAGCAGCTCTCTCCCATGGGGGGCCAAGGGCCACGAGCAGTACTTC	CASSSLPWGAKGHEQYF
TRBV2	TRBD1	TRBJ2-2	NA	TGTGCCAGCAGCGGTACAGGGGGCAGGAACACCGGGGAGCTGTTTTTT	CASSGTGGRNTGELFF
TRBV27	TRBD2	TRBJ2-7	NA	TGTGCCAGCAGCTTTTCTAGCGGGGCCTCCTACGAGCAGTACTTC	CASSFSSGASYEQYF
TRBV7-9	NA	TRBJ2-7	NA	TGTGCCACTTTATCCGGGACACTGGACGAGCAGTACTTC	CATLSGTLDEQYF
TRBV25-1	NA	TRBJ1-2	NA	TGTGCCAGCAGTGCGACAGTTTCTGGCTACACCTTC	CASSATVSGYTF
TRBV7-2	TRBD1	TRBJ1-2	NA	TGTGCCAGCAGCTTAGGGGACAGGCGGTTCTATGGCTACACCTTC	CASSLGDRRFYGYTF
TRBV19	NA	TRBJ1-3	NA	TGTGCCAGTAACAGGCTCCGGGGCTCTGGAAACACCATATATTTT	CASNRLRGSGNTIYF
TRBV11-2	NA	TRBJ2-1	NA	TGTGCCAGCAGCTTAGACGCGGGGAGCTCCTACAATGAGCAGTTCTTC	CASSLDAGSSYNEQFF
TRBV2	TRBD2	TRBJ2-7	once	TGTGCCAGCACCTCACGGACTAGCGGGAGGGCCAGCCTCGTGGAGCAGTACTTC	CASTSRTSGRASLVEQYF
TRBV2	NA	TRBJ2-7	NA	TGTGCCAGCAGTGACTTCTTTAAGGTATACGAGCAGTACTTC	CASSDFFKVYEQYF
TRBV27	TRBD2	TRBJ2-1	NA	TGTGCCAGCAGCCTAGCGGGAGGGCCAGCATTGGATGAGCAGTTCTTC	CASSLAGGPALDEQFF
TRBV28	NA	TRBJ2-7	NA	TGTGCCATTTGCGGGACCTACTCCTACGAGCAGTACTTC	CAICGTYSYEQYF
TRBV9	NA	TRBJ1-1	NA	TGTGCCAGCAGCCCAGGGAGGGGTTTCTTT	CASSPGRGFF
TRBV13	TRBD1	TRBJ2-1	NA	TGTGCCAGCAGCTTAGGGAGGGGGCTCTCCTACAATGAGCAGTTCTTC	CASSLGRGLSYNEQFF
TRBV4-1	NA	TRBJ1-2	NA	TGCGCCAGCAGCCAGGTAACGGGGGCGAATGGCTACACCTTC	CASSQVTGANGYTF
TRBV4-1	TRBD2	TRBJ2-1	NA	TGCGCCAGCAGCCCCCTACCATTTAGCGGGATTTACAATGAGCAGTTCTTC	CASSPLPFSGIYNEQFF
TRBV5-1	TRBD2	TRBJ2-1	NA	TGCGCCAGCAGCCCCGGGACTAGCGGGAGTAATGAGCAGTTCTTC	CASSPGTSGSNEQFF
TRBV11-2	NA	TRBJ1-2	NA	TGTGCCAGCAGCTTAGGCCTGGCCTACGGCTACACCTTC	CASSLGLAYGYTF
TRBV28	TRBD2	TRBJ2-7	NA	TGTGCCAGCAGTTTACCGAAGCGGGAGGGTGACTACGAGCAGTACTTC	CASSLPKREGDYEQYF
TRBV4-1	TRBD1	TRBJ2-7	NA	TGCGCCAGCAGCCAAGCCACTGGACAGGGTTACATCCACGAGCAGTACTTC	CASSQATGQGYIHEQYF
TRBV7-8	NA	TRBJ1-3	NA	TGTGCCAGCAGCGAGGACGCCCCCGGAGTCTCTGGAAACACCATATATTTT	CASSEDAPGVSGNTIYF
TRBV2	NA	TRBJ2-7	once	TGTGCCAGCCTTGGGGATGTCGAGCAGTACTTC	CASLGDVEQYF
TRBV5-1	NA	TRBJ2-5	NA	TGCGCCAGCAGCTTAATCGAGCAAGAGACCCAGTACTTC	CASSLIEQETQYF
TRBV10-2	NA	TRBJ2-7	NA	TGCGCCAGCAGTGGACGGCTGGGGGACTACGAGCAGTACTTC	CASSGRLGDYEQYF
TRBV28	NA	TRBJ2-7	NA	TGTGCCAGCAGTTTAGGGCGCTGGTACGAGCAGTACTTC	CASSLGRWYEQYF
TRBV13	TRBD1	TRBJ2-1	NA	TGTGCCAGCAGCCACTCCGGGACAGGGGGTCGCGATGAGCAGTTCTTC	CASSHSGTGGRDEQFF
TRBV6-6	NA	TRBJ2-1	NA	NA	CASSYNDFGNEQFF
TRBV2	NA	TRBJ2-1	NA	TGTGCCAGCATTTGGGGGACATACCCTAATGAGCAGTTCTTC	CASIWGTYPNEQFF
TRBV7-9	TRBD2	TRBJ2-5	NA	TGTGCCAGCAGCCCGGGGACTAGCCCAAAAGAGTACTTC	CASSPGTSPKEYF
TRBV5-6	TRBD2	TRBJ2-4	NA	TGTGCCAGCAGCTTGGTGCGGGAGGGCGAGGAAAACATTCAGTACTTC	CASSLVREGEENIQYF
TRBV7-9	NA	TRBJ2-1	once	TGTGCCAGCAGCTCCAGTTACGGGGTTTACAATGAGCAGTTCTTC	CASSSSYGVYNEQFF
TRBV19	TRBD2	TRBJ2-7	NA	TGTGCCAGTAGGGCTAGCGGCTCCTACGAGCAGTACTTC	CASRASGSYEQYF
TRBV7-3	TRBD2	TRBJ2-7	NA	TGTGCCAGCAGCTTAGCGGGAGTAGGCTACGAGCAGTACTTC	CASSLAGVGYEQYF
TRBV7-2	TRBD2	TRBJ2-1	NA	TGTGCCAGCACCTCTCCAGAACTAGCGGGAGGGTACAATGAGCAGTTCTTC	CASTSPELAGGYNEQFF
TRBV5-1	NA	TRBJ2-1	NA	TGCGCCAGCAGCTTGGCCGGAGCGAGACGCCGTAATGAGCAGTTCTTC	CASSLAGARRRNEQFF
TRBV5-1	NA	TRBJ2-7	NA	TGCGCCAGCAGCTTGACCGGGACGGGGAGCTCCTACGAGCAGTACTTC	CASSLTGTGSSYEQYF
TRBV10-3	NA	TRBJ1-3	NA	TGTGCCACCCTCTGGCTTTCTGGAAACACCATATATTTT	CATLWLSGNTIYF